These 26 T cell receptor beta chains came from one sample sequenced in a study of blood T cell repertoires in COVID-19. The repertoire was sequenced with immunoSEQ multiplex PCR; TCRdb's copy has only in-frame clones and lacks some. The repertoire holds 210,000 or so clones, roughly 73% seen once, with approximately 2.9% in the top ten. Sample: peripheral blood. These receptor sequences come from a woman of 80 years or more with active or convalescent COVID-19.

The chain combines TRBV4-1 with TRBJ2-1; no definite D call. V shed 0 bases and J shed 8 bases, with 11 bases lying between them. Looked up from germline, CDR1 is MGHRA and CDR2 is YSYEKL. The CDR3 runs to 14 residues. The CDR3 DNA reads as TGCGCCAGCAGCCAAGAGGTGGCGGCCGATGAGCAGTTCTTC. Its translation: CASSQEVAADEQFF.

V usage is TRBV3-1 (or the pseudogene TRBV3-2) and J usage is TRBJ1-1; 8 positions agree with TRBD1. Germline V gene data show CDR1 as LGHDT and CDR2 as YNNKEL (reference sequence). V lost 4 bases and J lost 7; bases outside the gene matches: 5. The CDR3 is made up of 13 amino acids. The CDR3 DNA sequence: TGTGCCAGCAGCCTCCGACAGGGGTTTGAAGCTTTCTTT. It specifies CASSLRQGFEAFF.

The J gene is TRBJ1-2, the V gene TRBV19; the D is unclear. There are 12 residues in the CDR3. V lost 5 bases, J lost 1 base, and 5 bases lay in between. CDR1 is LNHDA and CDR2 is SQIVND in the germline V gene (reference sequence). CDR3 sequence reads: CASSAFNYGYTF. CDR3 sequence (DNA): TGTGCCAGTAGTGCGTTTAACTATGGCTACACCTTC.

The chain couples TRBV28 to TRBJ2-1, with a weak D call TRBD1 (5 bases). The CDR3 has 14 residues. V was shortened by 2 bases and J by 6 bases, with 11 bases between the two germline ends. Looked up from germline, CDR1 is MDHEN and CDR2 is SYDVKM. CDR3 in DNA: TGTGCCAGCAGTTTAAGTCCAGGGATCAATGAGCAGTTCTTC. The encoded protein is CASSLSPGINEQFF. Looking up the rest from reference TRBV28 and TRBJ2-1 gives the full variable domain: DVKVTQSSRYLVKRTGEKVFLECVQDMDHENMFWYRQDPGLGLRLIYFSYDVKMKEKGDIPEGYSVSREKKERFSLILESASTNQTSMYLCASSLSPGINEQFFGPGTRLTVL.

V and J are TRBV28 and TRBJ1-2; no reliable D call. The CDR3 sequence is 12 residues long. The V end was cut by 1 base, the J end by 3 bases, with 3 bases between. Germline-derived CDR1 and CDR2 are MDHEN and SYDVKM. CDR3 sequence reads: CASSLFDYGYTF. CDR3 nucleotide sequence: TGTGCCAGCAGTTTATTCGACTATGGCTACACCTTC.

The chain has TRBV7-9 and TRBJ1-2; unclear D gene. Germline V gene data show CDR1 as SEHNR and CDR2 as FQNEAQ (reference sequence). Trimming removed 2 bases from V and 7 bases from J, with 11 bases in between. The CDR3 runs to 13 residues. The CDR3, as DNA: TGTGCCAGCAGCTTAAGTCAGGTCTCTGGCTACACCTTC. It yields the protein CASSLSQVSGYTF.

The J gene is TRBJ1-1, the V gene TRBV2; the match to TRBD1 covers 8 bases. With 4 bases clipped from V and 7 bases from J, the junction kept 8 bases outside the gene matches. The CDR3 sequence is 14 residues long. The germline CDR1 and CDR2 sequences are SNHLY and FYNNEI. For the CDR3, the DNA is TGTGCCAGCAGTGGAGACAGGGGCTCCCTTGAAGCTTTCTTT. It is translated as CASSGDRGSLEAFF.

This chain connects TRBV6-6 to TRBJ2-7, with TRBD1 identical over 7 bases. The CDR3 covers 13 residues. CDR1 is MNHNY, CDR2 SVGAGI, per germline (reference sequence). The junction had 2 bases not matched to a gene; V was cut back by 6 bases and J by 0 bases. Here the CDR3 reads CASRRDSSYEQYF. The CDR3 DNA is TGTGCCAGCAGAAGGGACAGCTCCTACGAGCAGTACTTC.

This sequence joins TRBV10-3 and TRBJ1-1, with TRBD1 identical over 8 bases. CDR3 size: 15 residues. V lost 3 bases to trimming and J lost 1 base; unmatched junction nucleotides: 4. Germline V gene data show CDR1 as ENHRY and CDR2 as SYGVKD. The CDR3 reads CAISDRQGWNTEAFF. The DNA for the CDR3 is TGTGCCATCAGTGACAGACAGGGGTGGAACACTGAAGCTTTCTTT.

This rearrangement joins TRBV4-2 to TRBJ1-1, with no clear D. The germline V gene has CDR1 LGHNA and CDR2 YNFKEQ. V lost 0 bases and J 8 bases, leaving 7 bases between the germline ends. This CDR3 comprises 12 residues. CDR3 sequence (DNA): TGTGCCAGCAGCCAAGATAAGCGGGAAGCTTTCTTT. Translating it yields CASSQDKREAFF.

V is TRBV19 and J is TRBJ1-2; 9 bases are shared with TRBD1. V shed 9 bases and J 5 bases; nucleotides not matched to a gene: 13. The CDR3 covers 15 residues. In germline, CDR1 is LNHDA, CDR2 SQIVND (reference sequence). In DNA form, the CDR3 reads TGTGCCAGCAAACAAACACACAGGGGGCTGTATGGCTACACCTTC. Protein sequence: CASKQTHRGLYGYTF.

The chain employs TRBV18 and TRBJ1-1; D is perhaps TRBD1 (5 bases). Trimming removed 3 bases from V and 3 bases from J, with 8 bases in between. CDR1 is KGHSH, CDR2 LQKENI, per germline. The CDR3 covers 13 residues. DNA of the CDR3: TGTGCCAGCTCACCTGACAGATACACTGAAGCTTTCTTT. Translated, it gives CASSPDRYTEAFF.

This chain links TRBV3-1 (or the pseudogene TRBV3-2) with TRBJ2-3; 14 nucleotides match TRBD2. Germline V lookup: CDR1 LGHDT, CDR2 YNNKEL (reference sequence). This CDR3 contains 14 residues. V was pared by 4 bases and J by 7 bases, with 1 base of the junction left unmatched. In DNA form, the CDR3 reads TGTGCCAGCAGCCGGACTAGCGGGGGGCATACGCAGTATTTT. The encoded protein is CASSRTSGGHTQYF.

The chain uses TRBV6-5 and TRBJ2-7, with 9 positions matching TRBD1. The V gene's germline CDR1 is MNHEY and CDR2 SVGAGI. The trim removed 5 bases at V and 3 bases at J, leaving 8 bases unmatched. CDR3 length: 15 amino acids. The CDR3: CASSNHQTGGYEQYF. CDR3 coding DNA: TGTGCCAGCAGTAACCATCAGACAGGGGGCTACGAGCAGTACTTC.

CDR3 DNA sequence: TGTGCCAGCAGTGAGGCAGGGGACTATGGCTACACCTTC. This gives the protein CASSEAGDYGYTF. The chain joins TRBV2 to TRBJ1-2; D may be TRBD1 (6 bases). Per the germline V gene, CDR1 is SNHLY and CDR2 is FYNNEI. The CDR3 length is 13 residues. V lost 3 bases and J 3 bases, leaving 8 bases between the germline ends.

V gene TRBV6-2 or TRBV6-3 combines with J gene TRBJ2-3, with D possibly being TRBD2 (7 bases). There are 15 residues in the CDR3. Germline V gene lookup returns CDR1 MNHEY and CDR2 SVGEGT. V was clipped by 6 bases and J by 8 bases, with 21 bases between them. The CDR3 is CASSSRGGGIGTQYF. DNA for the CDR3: TGTGCCAGCAGCTCCCGAGGGGGGGGGATTGGTACGCAGTATTTT.

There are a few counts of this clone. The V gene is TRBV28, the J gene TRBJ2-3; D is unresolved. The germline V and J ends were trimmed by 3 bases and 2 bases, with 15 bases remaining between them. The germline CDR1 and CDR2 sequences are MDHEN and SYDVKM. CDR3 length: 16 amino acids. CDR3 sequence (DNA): TGTGCCAGCAGTTTCCGCTCCTACAGTTTCACAGATACGCAGTATTTT. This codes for CASSFRSYSFTDTQYF.

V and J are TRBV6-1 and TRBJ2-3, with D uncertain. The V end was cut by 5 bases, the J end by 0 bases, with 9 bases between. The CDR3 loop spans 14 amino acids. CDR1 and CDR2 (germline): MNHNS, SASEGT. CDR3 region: CASSSFTSTDTQYF. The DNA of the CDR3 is TGTGCCAGCAGTTCCTTTACTAGCACAGATACGCAGTATTTT.

The CDR3 DNA follows: TGTGCCAGCAGCCGAGACGCAGGGTCCTACGAGCAGTACTTC. Encoded protein: CASSRDAGSYEQYF. The chain couples TRBV7-8 to TRBJ2-7; possibly TRBD1 for D (5 bases). The CDR3 has 14 residues. V was pared by 5 bases and J by 1 base, with 12 bases between. Per germline, CDR1 SGHVS and CDR2 FQNEAQ.

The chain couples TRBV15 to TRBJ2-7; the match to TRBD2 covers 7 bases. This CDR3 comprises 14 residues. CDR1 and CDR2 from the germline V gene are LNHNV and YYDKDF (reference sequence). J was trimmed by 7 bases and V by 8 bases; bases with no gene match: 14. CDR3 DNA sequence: TGTGCCACCGGGGGTGGAGCGGGGTTACGTGAGCAGTACTTC. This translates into CATGGGAGLREQYF.

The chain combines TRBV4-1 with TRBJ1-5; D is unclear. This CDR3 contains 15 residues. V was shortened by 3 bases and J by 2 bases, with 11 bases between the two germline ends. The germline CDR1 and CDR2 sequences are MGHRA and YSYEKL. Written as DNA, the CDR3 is TGCGCCAGCAGCCACGGGGTAACGGGCAATCAGCCCCAGCATTTT. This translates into CASSHGVTGNQPQHF.

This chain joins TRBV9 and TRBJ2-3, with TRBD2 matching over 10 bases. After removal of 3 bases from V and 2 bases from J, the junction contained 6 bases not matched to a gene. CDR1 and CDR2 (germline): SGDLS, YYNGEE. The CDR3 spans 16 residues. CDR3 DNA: TGTGCCAGCAGCGCGGGACTAGCGATTTCCACAGATACGCAGTATTTT. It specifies CASSAGLAISTDTQYF.

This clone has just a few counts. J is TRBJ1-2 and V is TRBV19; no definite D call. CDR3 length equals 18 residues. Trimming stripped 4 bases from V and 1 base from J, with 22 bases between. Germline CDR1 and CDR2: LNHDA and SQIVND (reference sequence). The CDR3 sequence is CASSTTRGGKRSNYGYTF. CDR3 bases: TGTGCCAGTAGTACCACCCGCGGAGGCAAGCGTAGTAACTATGGCTACACCTTC.

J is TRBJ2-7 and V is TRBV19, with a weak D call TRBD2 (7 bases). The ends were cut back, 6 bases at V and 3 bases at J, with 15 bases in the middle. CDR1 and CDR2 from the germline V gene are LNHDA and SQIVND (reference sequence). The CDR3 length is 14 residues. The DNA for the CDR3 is TGTGCCAGTAGGAAAGGGGGGGACGTCTACGAGCAGTACTTC. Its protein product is CASRKGGDVYEQYF.

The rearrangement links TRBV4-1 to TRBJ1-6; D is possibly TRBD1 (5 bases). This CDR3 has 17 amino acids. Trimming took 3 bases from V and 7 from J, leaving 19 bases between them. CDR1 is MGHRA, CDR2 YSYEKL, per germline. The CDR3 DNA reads TGCGCCAGCAGCCATTTCAGGGTGGCCCCCAAAAATTCACCCCTCCACTTT. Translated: CASSHFRVAPKNSPLHF.

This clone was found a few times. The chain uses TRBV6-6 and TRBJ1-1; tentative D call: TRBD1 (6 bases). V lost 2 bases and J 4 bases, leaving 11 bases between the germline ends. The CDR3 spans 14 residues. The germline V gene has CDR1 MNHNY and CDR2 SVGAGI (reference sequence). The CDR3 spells CASSYGQSGTEAFF. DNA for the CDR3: TGTGCCAGCAGTTACGGACAGTCCGGCACTGAAGCTTTCTTT.